One sample yielded the 18 T cell receptor beta chains listed below, sequenced in a study of TIL therapy for anti-PD-1-resistant metastatic lung cancer. This sample's time point: pre-treatment sample, taken before nivolumab and TIL therapy. The immunoSEQ assay was v3. The method was immunoSEQ multiplex PCR; TCRdb's version includes in-frame clones alone and lacks a portion of them. The repertoire has fewer than 25,000 clones, just over 70% of them found once; the top ten carry approximately 2%. This specimen consisted of blood, obtained at baseline. All receptors derive from a person between 25 and 79 years old with non-small cell lung cancer.

J is TRBJ1-2 and V is TRBV6-5; D unresolved. Trimming cost V 6 bases and J 5 bases, with 13 bases left between them. CDR3 length: 13 amino acids. CDR1 and CDR2 from the germline V gene are MNHEY and SVGAGI. The CDR3 region has the DNA TGTGCCAGCAGGCCCGGGATCCCGTATGGCTACACCTTC. Amino acid sequence: CASRPGIPYGYTF.

There are a few counts of this clone. J is TRBJ1-2 and V is TRBV24-1; no clear D gene. The CDR3 is 14 residues long. Germline V gene sequence: CDR1 KGHDR, CDR2 SFDVKD. V was trimmed by 3 bases and J by 3 bases, leaving 10 bases between them. DNA for the CDR3: TGTGCCACCAGTGATCCCACAGAAGACTATGGCTACACCTTC. Translated: CATSDPTEDYGYTF.

The chain carries TRBV6-2 or TRBV6-3 and TRBJ2-7, with a possible D match to TRBD1 (6 bases). The CDR3 length is 12 residues. CDR1 and CDR2 from the germline V gene are MNHEY and SVGEGT. V was shortened by 3 bases and J by 9 bases, with 12 bases between the two germline ends. This CDR3 reads CASSYSQGVQYV. DNA of the CDR3: TGTGCCAGCAGTTATTCACAGGGAGTGCAGTACGTC.

The rearrangement links TRBV6-5 to TRBJ1-2; D gene unclear. Per germline, CDR1 MNHEY and CDR2 SVGAGI. CDR3 length: 10 residues. V lost 7 bases to trimming and J lost 5 bases, with 5 bases between them. The CDR3 reads CASIGYGYTF. Here the CDR3 DNA reads TGTGCCAGCATTGGGTATGGCTACACCTTC.

The chain employs TRBV9 and TRBJ2-5; 7 bases fit TRBD2. This CDR3 is 15 amino acids long. The germline V gene has CDR1 SGDLS and CDR2 YYNGEE. With 4 bases clipped from V and 5 bases from J, the junction kept 11 bases outside the gene matches. The CDR3 loop is CASSPGGGSVETQYF. As DNA, the CDR3 is TGTGCCAGCAGCCCGGGAGGAGGCTCAGTGGAGACCCAGTACTTC.

The chain links TRBV4-3 to TRBJ1-4; no reliable D call. Germline assignment: CDR1 LGHNA and CDR2 YSLEER. CDR3 length equals 16 residues. Deletions cut 2 bases from V and 4 bases from J, with 14 bases between. The CDR3 nucleotides read TGCGCCAGCAGCCAATCACCCGGGAGGTTTAATGAAAAACTGTTTTTT. Its protein is CASSQSPGRFNEKLFF.

This clone was seen just once. This chain uses TRBV30 with TRBJ1-5, with a weak D call TRBD1 (5 bases). Germline CDR1 reads GTSNPN; CDR2 reads SVGIG (reference sequence). V dropped 3 bases and J dropped 5 bases, with 17 bases sitting between them. The CDR3 has 15 amino acids. CDR3 DNA: TGTGCCTGGAGCTATCAAGGGACCGACTATCAGCCCCAGCATTTT. Its translation is CAWSYQGTDYQPQHF.

The V and J genes are TRBV18 and TRBJ2-7; D remains unclear. The CDR3 is made up of 13 amino acids. Per germline, CDR1 KGHSH and CDR2 LQKENI. V lost 6 bases to trimming and J lost 6 bases, with 15 bases between them. The CDR3 sequence is CASSKPVLAEQYF. The CDR3 nucleotides are TGTGCCAGCTCGAAACCTGTCCTTGCCGAGCAGTACTTC.

The V gene is TRBV4-1, the J gene TRBJ2-1; no reliable D call. The CDR3 loop spans 16 amino acids. V gave up 1 base and J gave up 0 bases, with 10 bases separating them. Germline loops: CDR1 MGHRA, CDR2 YSYEKL. In nucleotides, the CDR3 is TGCGCCAGCAGCCAAGGATCGCAGCTCTCCTACAATGAGCAGTTCTTC. Translated, it gives CASSQGSQLSYNEQFF.

The V and J genes are TRBV27 and TRBJ1-1, with D maybe TRBD1 (5 bases). The germline gives CDR1 MNHEY, CDR2 SMNVEV (reference sequence). V was clipped by 5 bases and J by 1 base, with 11 bases between them. The CDR3 is 14 residues long. CDR3 bases: TGTGCCAGCAGTGAGACAGAACCGAACACTGAAGCTTTCTTT. Translating it yields CASSETEPNTEAFF.

The gene calls are TRBV4-2 and TRBJ2-1; perhaps TRBD2 as D (6 bases). This CDR3 is 18 amino acids long. V lost 0 bases and J lost 1, with 16 bases in between. Germline V gene data show CDR1 as LGHNA and CDR2 as YNFKEQ. CDR3 in DNA: TGTGCCAGCAGCCAAGATAGGGGAGGCGGAAGGTCCTACAATGAGCAGTTCTTC. Its protein product is CASSQDRGGGRSYNEQFF.

The chain recombines TRBV7-2 with TRBJ2-3; D perhaps matches TRBD1 (7 bases). The CDR3 loop spans 14 amino acids. CDR1 and CDR2 (germline): SGHTA, FQGNSA. With 1 base removed from V and 5 bases from J, the gap between germline ends came to 10 bases. The CDR3, as DNA: TGTGCCAGCAGCTTAGACAGGGGAGGAGATACGCAGTATTTT. Its protein product is CASSLDRGGDTQYF.

This chain links TRBV7-2 with TRBJ1-5; no clear D. This CDR3 is 13 amino acids long. Germline-derived CDR1 and CDR2 are SGHTA and FQGNSA. Trimming took off 3 bases at V and 5 bases at J, with 8 bases between the two ends. In nucleotides, the CDR3 is TGTGCCAGCAGCTTGGGCCGCGATCAGCCCCAGCATTTT. This sequence encodes CASSLGRDQPQHF.

This clone was seen a handful of times. This chain connects TRBV4-3 to TRBJ2-1; D assignment may be TRBD1 or TRBD2 (5 bases each). The CDR3 contains 17 residues. Trimming stripped 1 base from V and 8 bases from J, with 21 bases between. The germline gives CDR1 LGHNA, CDR2 YSLEER. DNA for the CDR3: TGCGCCAGCAGCCAAGCGCTTGCAGGTCATATGGGGGATGAGCAGTTCTTC. It encodes CASSQALAGHMGDEQFF.

In this sample, this clone is medium-sized. This chain joins TRBV12-3 or TRBV12-4 and TRBJ1-1; D might be TRBD1 (5 bases). The CDR3 is 12 amino acids. V was trimmed by 6 bases and J by 11 bases, leaving 16 bases between them. The DNA for the CDR3 is TGTGCCAGCAGCCCCACGGGCAGGGTGGCTTTCTTT. As protein: CASSPTGRVAFF.

This chain links TRBV12-5 with TRBJ2-1; D remains ambiguous. V shed 6 bases and J shed 8 bases, with 17 bases lying between them. CDR3 length: 14 amino acids. Germline V gene data show CDR1 as LGHNT and CDR2 as FRNRAP. CDR3 protein: CASGAARGWDEQFF. CDR3 nucleotide sequence: TGTGCTAGTGGCGCGGCCCGTGGATGGGATGAGCAGTTCTTC.

The chain employs TRBV19 and TRBJ2-3, with TRBD1 identical over 9 bases. The CDR3 is 16 amino acids. Germline values: CDR1 LNHDA, CDR2 SQIVND (reference sequence). With 5 bases clipped from V and 3 bases from J, the junction kept 9 bases outside the gene matches. The CDR3 DNA sequence: TGTGCCAGTAGTGCCGACAGGGGGATGGGAACAGATACGCAGTATTTT. This encodes CASSADRGMGTDTQYF.

The CDR3 nucleotides are TGTGCCAGCAGTCTAGCGGGGGGCACAGATACGCAGTATTTT. As protein: CASSLAGGTDTQYF. The rearrangement links TRBV6-2 or TRBV6-3 to TRBJ2-3, with 10 bases fitting TRBD2. Germline CDR1 and CDR2: MNHEY and SVGEGT. The CDR3 is made up of 14 amino acids. With V trimmed by 5 bases and J by 1 base, 0 bases remained unmatched.